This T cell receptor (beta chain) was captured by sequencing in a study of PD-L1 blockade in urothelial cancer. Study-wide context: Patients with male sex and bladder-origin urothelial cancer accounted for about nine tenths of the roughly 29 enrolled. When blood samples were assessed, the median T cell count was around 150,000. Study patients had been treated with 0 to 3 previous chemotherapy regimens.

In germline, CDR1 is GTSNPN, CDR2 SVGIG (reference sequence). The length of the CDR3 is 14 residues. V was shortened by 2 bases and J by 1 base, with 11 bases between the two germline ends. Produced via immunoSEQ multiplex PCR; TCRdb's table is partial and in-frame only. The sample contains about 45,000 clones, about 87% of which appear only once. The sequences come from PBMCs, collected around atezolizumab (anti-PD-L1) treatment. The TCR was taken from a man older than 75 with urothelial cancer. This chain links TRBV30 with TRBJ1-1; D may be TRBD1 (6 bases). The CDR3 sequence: CAWSPTGRNTEAFF. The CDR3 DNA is TGTGCCTGGAGTCCAACAGGGAGGAACACTGAAGCTTTCTTT.